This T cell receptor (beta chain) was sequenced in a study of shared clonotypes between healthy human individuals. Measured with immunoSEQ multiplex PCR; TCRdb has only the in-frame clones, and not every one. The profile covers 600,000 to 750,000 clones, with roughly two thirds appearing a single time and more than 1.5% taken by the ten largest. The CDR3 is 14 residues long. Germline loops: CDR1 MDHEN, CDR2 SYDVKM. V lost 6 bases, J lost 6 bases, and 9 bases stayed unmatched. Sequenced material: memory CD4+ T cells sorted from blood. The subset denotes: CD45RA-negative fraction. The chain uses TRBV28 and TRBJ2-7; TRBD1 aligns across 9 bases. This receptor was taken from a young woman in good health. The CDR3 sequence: CASRADRGLFEQYF. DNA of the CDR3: TGTGCCAGCAGAGCTGACAGGGGGTTATTCGAGCAGTACTTC.